The 18 T cell receptor beta chains below all came from one sample that was sequenced in a study of OX40 agonist ivuxolimab in advanced cancers. Sequencing was performed with immunoSEQ multiplex PCR; in TCRdb, only in-frame clones are kept and a portion is missing. The sample holds 39,000 or so clones; about 90% are singletons and the top ten take 20% to 25%. The sequences come from CD4+ or CD8+ T cells sorted from blood, collected in a trial of the OX40 agonist ivuxolimab. The origin of the receptors is an adult with an advanced solid tumor such as melanoma, head and neck, liver or kidney cancer.

The chain is built from TRBV7-6 and TRBJ2-7; maybe TRBD1 (6 bases). V dropped 5 bases and J dropped 6 bases, with 23 bases sitting between them. The CDR3 runs to 16 residues. CDR1 and CDR2 (germline): SGHVS, FNYEAQ. The CDR3, as DNA: TGTGCCAGCAGCATCCAGGGTTGGCAGGGGACGGCCGAGCAGTACTTC. It encodes CASSIQGWQGTAEQYF.

CDR3 protein: CASSLIRQGLHNEQFF. DNA of the CDR3: TGTGCCAGCAGCTTAATTCGTCAGGGCCTGCACAATGAGCAGTTCTTC. This chain connects TRBV11-2 to TRBJ2-1; a possible D gene is TRBD1 (5 bases). Germline loops: CDR1 SGHAT, CDR2 FQNNGV. The CDR3 is 16 amino acids. The ends were cut back, 2 bases at V and 5 bases at J, with 16 bases in the middle.

The chain is built from TRBV9 and TRBJ1-5; D not certain. Germline assignment: CDR1 SGDLS and CDR2 YYNGEE. The V and J ends lost 0 bases and 3 bases respectively, with 7 bases between them. CDR3 size: 14 residues. The CDR3 region has the DNA TGTGCCAGCAGCGTAGGTGGGGACAATCAGCCCCAGCATTTT. Translated, it gives CASSVGGDNQPQHF.

This chain links TRBV7-2 with TRBJ2-3; 7 bases are a match to TRBD2. The germline CDR1 and CDR2 sequences are SGHTA and FQGNSA. The CDR3 has 15 amino acids. The junction had 6 bases not matched to a gene; V was cut back by 5 bases and J by 1 base. The CDR3: CASSPDSGGTDTQYF. The CDR3 DNA reads as TGTGCCAGCAGCCCCGACAGCGGGGGCACAGATACGCAGTATTTT.

The V gene is TRBV27, the J gene TRBJ2-1; no clear D. This CDR3 spans 14 amino acids. The V end was cut by 7 bases, the J end by 6 bases, with 16 bases between. Germline-derived CDR1 and CDR2 are MNHEY and SMNVEV (reference sequence). CDR3 protein: CASKPGRLGNEQFF. Here the CDR3 DNA reads TGTGCCAGCAAGCCGGGCCGATTAGGCAATGAGCAGTTCTTC.

This chain links TRBV6-1 with TRBJ1-2, with 7 bases lining up with TRBD1. V trimming: 3 bases; J trimming: 5 bases; junction bases outside the gene matches: 9. The CDR3 loop spans 15 amino acids. Germline values: CDR1 MNHNS, CDR2 SASEGT. CDR3 region: CASSDRGGAVYGYTF. The CDR3 DNA reads TGTGCCAGCAGTGATAGAGGGGGCGCGGTATATGGCTACACCTTC.

The chain uses TRBV6-1 and TRBJ1-1; no clear D. The CDR3 runs to 14 residues. Germline assignment: CDR1 MNHNS and CDR2 SASEGT. Trimming removed 3 bases from V and 0 bases from J, with 8 bases in between. The CDR3 loop is CASSEYGVNTEAFF. CDR3 sequence (DNA): TGTGCCAGCAGTGAGTACGGGGTGAACACTGAAGCTTTCTTT.

The rearrangement links TRBV19 to TRBJ2-1; D is perhaps TRBD2 (6 bases). Germline values: CDR1 LNHDA, CDR2 SQIVND (reference sequence). The CDR3 has 13 amino acids. The V gene lost 7 bases and the J gene lost 3 bases, with 10 bases spanning the gap. DNA of the CDR3: TGTGCCAGTATTGGCGGGAACTACAATGAGCAGTTCTTC. It codes for CASIGGNYNEQFF.

Concerning this clone itself: At one boundary the junction diverges from the germline segment, which might be a read error. This chain links TRBV27 with TRBJ2-1, with D possibly TRBD1 on 5 matching bases. Per the germline V gene, CDR1 is MNHEY and CDR2 is SMNVEV (reference sequence). The CDR3 spans 13 residues. CDR3 nucleotides: TGTGCCAGCAGTTTTTGGGGCTACAATGGGCAGTTCTTC. Its translation is CASSFWGYNGQFF.

A few counts support this clone. Here the CDR3 reads CASSQDGQGAGGELFF. The CDR3 nucleotides are TGCGCCAGCAGCCAAGATGGGCAGGGGGCTGGCGGGGAGCTGTTTTTT. The J gene is TRBJ2-2, the V gene TRBV4-3, with 8 nucleotides matching TRBD1. The CDR3 runs to 16 residues. Germline V lookup: CDR1 LGHNA, CDR2 YSLEER. Losses at the gene ends were 0 bases for V and 7 bases for J; bases not matched to a gene: 7.

The chain uses TRBV18 and TRBJ2-5; 12 bases line up with TRBD2. CDR1 is KGHSH and CDR2 is LQKENI in the germline V gene. The CDR3 runs to 17 residues. With V trimmed by 6 bases and J by 2 bases, 10 bases remained unmatched. In nucleotides, the CDR3 is TGTGCCAGCTCCCTTATGACTAGCGGGAGAGGTCAAGAGACCCAGTACTTC. This translates into CASSLMTSGRGQETQYF.

The chain couples TRBV25-1 to TRBJ2-1; TRBD1 or TRBD2 may be the D gene (7 bases each). The germline V and J ends were trimmed by 5 bases and 0 bases, with 20 bases remaining between them. The CDR3 consists of 18 residues. Germline CDR1 is MGHDK and CDR2 is SYGVNS. Here the CDR3 DNA reads TGTGCCAGCAGTCTTCGCCAGGGGGGGATGAGCTCCTACAATGAGCAGTTCTTC. It specifies CASSLRQGGMSSYNEQFF.

The J gene is TRBJ2-7, the V gene TRBV29-1, with 13 bases fitting TRBD2. The germline V gene has CDR1 SQVTM and CDR2 ANQGSEA. V was clipped by 4 bases and J by 0 bases; unmatched bases: 0. CDR3 length: 14 amino acids. The CDR3 reads CSVGTSGSSYEQYF. The CDR3 nucleotides read TGCAGCGTTGGGACTAGCGGGAGCTCCTACGAGCAGTACTTC.

This clone was detected once. Distinct nucleotide sequences in the sample also encode this CDR3. V gene TRBV11-2 combines with J gene TRBJ2-1; D remains unclear. V lost 1 base and J lost 6, with 4 bases in between. Germline loops: CDR1 SGHAT, CDR2 FQNNGV. The CDR3 length is 12 residues. CDR3 region: CASSLVGNEQFF. CDR3 DNA sequence: TGTGCCAGCAGCTTAGTAGGCAATGAGCAGTTCTTC.

This chain uses TRBV9 with TRBJ2-7; 9 nucleotides line up with TRBD2. Germline lookup yields CDR1 SGDLS and CDR2 YYNGEE. V dropped 0 bases and J dropped 7; count of bases not matched to a gene: 11. The CDR3 contains 16 residues. CDR3 protein: CASSVAPTSGSGEQYF. The CDR3 DNA reads TGTGCCAGCAGCGTAGCGCCGACTAGCGGTTCGGGGGAGCAGTACTTC.

This clone was detected a few times. J is TRBJ1-1 and V is TRBV21-1. TRBV21-1 is assigned pseudogene status. The CDR3 is made up of 13 amino acids. CDR3 in DNA: TGTGCCAGCAGCAAAGTGGACCGCACTGAAGCTTTCTTT. Its protein product is CASSKVDRTEAFF.

The CDR3 sequence: CASSPSTGAPEAFF. The CDR3 DNA follows: TGTGCCAGCAGCCCATCCACAGGGGCCCCTGAAGCTTTCTTT. The chain combines TRBV7-9 with TRBJ1-1, with TRBD1 identical over 7 bases. The CDR3 spans 14 residues. CDR1 and CDR2 from the germline V gene are SEHNR and FQNEAQ (reference sequence). With 5 bases clipped from V and 6 bases from J, the junction kept 9 bases outside the gene matches.

The chain links TRBV7-9 to TRBJ2-1; TRBD2 matches 8 bases. This CDR3 comprises 16 residues. Unmatched junction bases numbered 9, after V lost 5 bases and J lost 3 bases. Germline CDR1 reads SEHNR; CDR2 reads FQNEAQ (reference sequence). The CDR3 DNA sequence: TGTGCCAGCAGCCCCCTGGCTAGCGGGTACTACAATGAGCAGTTCTTC. It is translated as CASSPLASGYYNEQFF.